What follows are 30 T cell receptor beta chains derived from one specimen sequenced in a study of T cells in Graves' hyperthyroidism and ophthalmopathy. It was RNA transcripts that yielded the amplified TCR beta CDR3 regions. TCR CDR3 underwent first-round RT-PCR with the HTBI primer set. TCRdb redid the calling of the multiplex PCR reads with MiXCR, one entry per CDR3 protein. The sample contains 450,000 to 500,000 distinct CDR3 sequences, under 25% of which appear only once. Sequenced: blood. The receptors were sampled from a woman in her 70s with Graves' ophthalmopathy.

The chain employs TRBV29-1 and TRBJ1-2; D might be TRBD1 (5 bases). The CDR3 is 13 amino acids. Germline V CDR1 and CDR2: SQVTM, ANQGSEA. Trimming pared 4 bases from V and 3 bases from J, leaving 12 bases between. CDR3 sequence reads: CSVGGVRDYGYTF. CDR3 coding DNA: TGCAGCGTTGGAGGGGTTAGGGACTATGGCTACACCTTC.

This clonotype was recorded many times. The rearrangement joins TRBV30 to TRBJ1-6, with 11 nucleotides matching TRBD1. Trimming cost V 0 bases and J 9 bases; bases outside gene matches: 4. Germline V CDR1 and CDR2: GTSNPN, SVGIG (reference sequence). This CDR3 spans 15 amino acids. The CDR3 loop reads CAWSVPGTGGSPLHF. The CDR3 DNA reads TGTGCCTGGAGTGTACCCGGGACAGGGGGTTCACCCCTCCACTTT.

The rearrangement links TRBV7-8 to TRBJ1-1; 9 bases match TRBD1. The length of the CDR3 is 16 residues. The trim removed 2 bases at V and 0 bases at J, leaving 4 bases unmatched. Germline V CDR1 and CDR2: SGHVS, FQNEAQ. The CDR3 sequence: CASSLQTGGMNTEAFF. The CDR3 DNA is TGTGCCAGCAGCTTACAGACAGGGGGGATGAACACTGAAGCTTTCTTT.

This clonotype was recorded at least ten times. The DNA of the CDR3 is TGTGCCAGCAGCTTAGAAGGACGGCGAATGAACACTGAAGCTTTCTTT. Its protein is CASSLEGRRMNTEAFF. V usage is TRBV11-2 and J usage is TRBJ1-1, with D unclear. This CDR3 is built from 16 residues. Trimming shortened V by 0 bases and J by 0 bases, and 11 bases separated the two germline ends. Germline V lookup: CDR1 SGHAT, CDR2 FQNNGV.

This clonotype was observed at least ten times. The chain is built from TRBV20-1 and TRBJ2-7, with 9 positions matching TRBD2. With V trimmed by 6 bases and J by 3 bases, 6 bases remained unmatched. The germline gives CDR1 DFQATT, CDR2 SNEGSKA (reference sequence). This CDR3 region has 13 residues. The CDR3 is CSAFSGRVYEQYF. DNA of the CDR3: TGCAGTGCCTTTAGCGGGAGAGTCTACGAGCAGTACTTC.

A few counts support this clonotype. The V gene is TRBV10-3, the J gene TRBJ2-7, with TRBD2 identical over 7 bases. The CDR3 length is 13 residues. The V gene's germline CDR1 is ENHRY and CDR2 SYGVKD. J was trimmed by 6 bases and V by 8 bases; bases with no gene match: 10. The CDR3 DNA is TGTGCCATCTCAGGACTAGGTTCGGCCGAGCAGTACTTC. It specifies CAISGLGSAEQYF.

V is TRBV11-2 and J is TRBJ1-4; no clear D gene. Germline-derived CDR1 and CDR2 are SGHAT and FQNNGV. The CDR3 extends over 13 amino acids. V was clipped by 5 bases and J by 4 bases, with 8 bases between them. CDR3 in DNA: TGTGCCAGCAGCACTGGGGTTAATGAAAAACTGTTTTTT. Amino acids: CASSTGVNEKLFF.

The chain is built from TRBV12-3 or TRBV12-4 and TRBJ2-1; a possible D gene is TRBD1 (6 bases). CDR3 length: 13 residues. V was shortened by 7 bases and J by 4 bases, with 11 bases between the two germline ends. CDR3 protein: CASNPGHYNEQFF. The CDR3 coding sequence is TGTGCCAGCAACCCGGGACATTACAATGAGCAGTTCTTC.

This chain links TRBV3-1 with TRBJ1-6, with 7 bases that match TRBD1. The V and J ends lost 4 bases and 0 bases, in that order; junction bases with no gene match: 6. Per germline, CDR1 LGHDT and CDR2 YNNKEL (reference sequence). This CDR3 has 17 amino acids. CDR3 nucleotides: TGTGCCAGCAGCCGCGGGAGACAGGGCTCCTATAATTCACCCCTCCACTTT. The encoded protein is CASSRGRQGSYNSPLHF.

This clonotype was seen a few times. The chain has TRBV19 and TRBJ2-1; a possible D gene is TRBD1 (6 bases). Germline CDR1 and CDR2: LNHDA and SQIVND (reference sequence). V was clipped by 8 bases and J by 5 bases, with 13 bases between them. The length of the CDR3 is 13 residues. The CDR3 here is CASLGQANNEQFF. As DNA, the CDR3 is TGTGCCAGTCTGGGACAAGCAAACAATGAGCAGTTCTTC. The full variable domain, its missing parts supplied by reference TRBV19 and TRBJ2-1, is DGGITQSPKYLFRKEGQNVTLSCEQNLNHDAMYWYRQDPGQGLRLIYYSQIVNDFQKGDIAEGYSVSREKKESFPLTVTSAQKNPTAFYLCASLGQANNEQFFGPGTRLTVL.

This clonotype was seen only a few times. CDR3 sequence: CASSFRGDEKLFF. In nucleotides, the CDR3 is TGTGCCAGCAGTTTCAGGGGAGATGAAAAACTGTTTTTT. This chain connects TRBV27 to TRBJ1-4; D might be TRBD1 (6 bases). V was clipped by 3 bases and J by 6 bases, with 8 bases between them. The CDR3 consists of 13 residues. CDR1 is MNHEY, CDR2 SMNVEV, per germline (reference sequence).

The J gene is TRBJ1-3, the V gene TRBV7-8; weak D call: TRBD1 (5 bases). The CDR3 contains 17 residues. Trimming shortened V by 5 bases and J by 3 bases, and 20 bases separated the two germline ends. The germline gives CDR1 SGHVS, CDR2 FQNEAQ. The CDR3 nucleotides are TGTGCCAGCAGCCCTTTTTCGGGGGGGAACCTTGGAAACACCATATATTTT. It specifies CASSPFSGGNLGNTIYF. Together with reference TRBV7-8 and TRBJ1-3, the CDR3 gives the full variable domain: GAGVSQSPRYKVAKRGQDVALRCDPISGHVSLFWYQQALGQGPEFLTYFQNEAQLDKSGLPSDRFFAERPEGSVSTLKIQRTQQEDSAVYLCASSPFSGGNLGNTIYFGEGSWLTVV.

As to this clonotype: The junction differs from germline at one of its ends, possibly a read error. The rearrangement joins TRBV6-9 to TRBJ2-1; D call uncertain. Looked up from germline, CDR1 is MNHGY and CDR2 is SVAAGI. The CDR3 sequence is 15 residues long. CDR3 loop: CASSYEASSHNEQFF. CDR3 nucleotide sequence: TGTGCCAGCAGTTACGAAGCGAGCTCCCACAATGAGCAGTTCTTC.

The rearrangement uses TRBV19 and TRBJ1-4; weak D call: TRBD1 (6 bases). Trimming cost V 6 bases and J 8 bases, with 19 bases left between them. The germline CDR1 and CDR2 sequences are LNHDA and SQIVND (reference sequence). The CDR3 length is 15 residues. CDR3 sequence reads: CASSRQVGGSEKLFF. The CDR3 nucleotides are TGTGCCAGTAGCCGCCAAGTGGGGGGCTCGGAAAAACTGTTTTTT.

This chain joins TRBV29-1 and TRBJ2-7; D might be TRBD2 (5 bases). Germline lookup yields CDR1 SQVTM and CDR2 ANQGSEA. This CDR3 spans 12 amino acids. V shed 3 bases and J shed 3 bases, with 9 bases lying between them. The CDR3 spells CSVDGLNYEQYF. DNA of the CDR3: TGCAGCGTTGATGGACTTAACTACGAGCAGTACTTC.

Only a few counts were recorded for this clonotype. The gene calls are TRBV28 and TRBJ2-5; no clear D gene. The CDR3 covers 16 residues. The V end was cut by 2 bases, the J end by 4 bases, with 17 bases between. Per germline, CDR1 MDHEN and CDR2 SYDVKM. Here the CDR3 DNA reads TGTGCCAGCAGTTTAAACCAAGATAGACTCCGAGAGACCCAGTACTTC. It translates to CASSLNQDRLRETQYF.

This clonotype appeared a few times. CDR3 amino acids: CASSDSRGWQPQHF. The CDR3 DNA follows: TGTGCCAGCAGTGATTCTCGGGGTTGGCAGCCCCAGCATTTT. The chain employs TRBV6-1 and TRBJ1-5, with D unresolved. Germline assignment: CDR1 MNHNS and CDR2 SASEGT. This CDR3 region has 14 residues. Trimming cost V 3 bases and J 7 bases, with 13 bases left between them.

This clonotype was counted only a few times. CDR3 sequence: CSAQLGRTYNEQFF. The DNA of the CDR3 is TGCAGTGCCCAGTTGGGGAGAACCTACAATGAGCAGTTCTTC. This sequence joins TRBV20-1 and TRBJ2-1, with D perhaps matching TRBD2 (5 bases). Germline V CDR1 and CDR2: DFQATT, SNEGSKA (reference sequence). The V and J ends lost 6 bases and 2 bases respectively, with 14 bases between them. This CDR3 has 14 amino acids.

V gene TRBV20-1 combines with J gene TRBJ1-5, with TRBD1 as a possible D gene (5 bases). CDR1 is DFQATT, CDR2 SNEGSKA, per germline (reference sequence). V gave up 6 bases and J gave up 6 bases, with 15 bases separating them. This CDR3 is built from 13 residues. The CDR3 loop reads CSAGVRALQPQHF. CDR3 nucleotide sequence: TGCAGTGCAGGGGTCAGGGCTCTTCAGCCCCAGCATTTT.

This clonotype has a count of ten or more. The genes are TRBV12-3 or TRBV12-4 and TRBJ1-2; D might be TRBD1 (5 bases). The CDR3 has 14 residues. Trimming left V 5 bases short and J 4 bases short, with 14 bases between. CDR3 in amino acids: CASSGGNFGYGYTF. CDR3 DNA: TGTGCCAGCAGTGGGGGGAATTTTGGCTATGGCTACACCTTC.

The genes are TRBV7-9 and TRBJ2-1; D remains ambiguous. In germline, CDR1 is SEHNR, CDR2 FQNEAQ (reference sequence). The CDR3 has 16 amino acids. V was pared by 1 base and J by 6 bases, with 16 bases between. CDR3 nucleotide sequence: TGTGCCAGCAGCTTAGTACCCGCCACCCTACCCAATGAGCAGTTCTTC. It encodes CASSLVPATLPNEQFF.

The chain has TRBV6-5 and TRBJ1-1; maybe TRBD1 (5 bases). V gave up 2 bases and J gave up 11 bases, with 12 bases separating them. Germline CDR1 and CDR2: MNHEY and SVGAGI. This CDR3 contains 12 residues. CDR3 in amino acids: CASSYGAAGAFF. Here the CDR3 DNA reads TGTGCCAGCAGTTACGGGGCAGCTGGGGCTTTCTTT.

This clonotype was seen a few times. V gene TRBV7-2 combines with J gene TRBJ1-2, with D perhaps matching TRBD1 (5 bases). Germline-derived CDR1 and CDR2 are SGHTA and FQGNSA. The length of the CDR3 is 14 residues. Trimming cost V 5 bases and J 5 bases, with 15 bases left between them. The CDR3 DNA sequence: TGTGCCAGCAGCCCTGCGGGGGGGGTGTATGGCTACACCTTC. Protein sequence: CASSPAGGVYGYTF.

The CDR3 nucleotides are TGTGCCAGCAGCCAAGGGACTAGCGGGTTTTGGCAGTACTTC. This codes for CASSQGTSGFWQYF. The chain is built from TRBV3-1 and TRBJ2-7, with 11 bases identical to TRBD2. The ends lost 1 base at V and 9 bases at J; junction bases unmatched: 5. Germline V gene lookup returns CDR1 LGHDT and CDR2 YNNKEL (reference sequence). There are 14 residues in the CDR3.

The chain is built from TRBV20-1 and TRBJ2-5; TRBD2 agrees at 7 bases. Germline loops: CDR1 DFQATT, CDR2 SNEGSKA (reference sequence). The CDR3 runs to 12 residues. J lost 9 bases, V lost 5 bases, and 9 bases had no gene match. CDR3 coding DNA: TGCAGTGCTCTAGCGGTCCGACGGGCCCAGTACTTC. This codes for CSALAVRRAQYF.

The CDR3 nucleotides are TGTGCCAGCAGTTTCCAGGGACCCAATGAGCAGTTCTTC. This translates into CASSFQGPNEQFF. V usage is TRBV27 and J usage is TRBJ2-1; D possibly uses TRBD1 or TRBD2 (5 bases each). The CDR3 runs to 13 residues. V lost 3 bases, J lost 6 bases, and 9 bases lay in between. Germline CDR1 is MNHEY and CDR2 is SMNVEV (reference sequence).

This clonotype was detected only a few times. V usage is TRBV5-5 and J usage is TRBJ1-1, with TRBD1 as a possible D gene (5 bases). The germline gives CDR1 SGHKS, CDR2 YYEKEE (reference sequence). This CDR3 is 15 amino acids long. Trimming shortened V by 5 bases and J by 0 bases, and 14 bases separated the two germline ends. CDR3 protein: CASRQVGTLNTEAFF. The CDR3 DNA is TGTGCCAGCAGACAGGTCGGGACTTTGAACACTGAAGCTTTCTTT.

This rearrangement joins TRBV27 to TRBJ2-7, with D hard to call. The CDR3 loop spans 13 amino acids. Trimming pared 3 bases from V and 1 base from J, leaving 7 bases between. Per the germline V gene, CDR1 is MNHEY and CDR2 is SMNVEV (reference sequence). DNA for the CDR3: TGTGCCAGCAGTTTTTATCGGTCCTACGAGCAGTACTTC. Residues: CASSFYRSYEQYF.

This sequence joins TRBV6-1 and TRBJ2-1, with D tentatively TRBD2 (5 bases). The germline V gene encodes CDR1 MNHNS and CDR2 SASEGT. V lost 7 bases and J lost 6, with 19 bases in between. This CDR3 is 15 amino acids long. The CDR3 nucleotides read TGTGCCAGCACCCTGGACTCCCATGGAATCAATGAGCAGTTCTTC. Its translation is CASTLDSHGINEQFF.

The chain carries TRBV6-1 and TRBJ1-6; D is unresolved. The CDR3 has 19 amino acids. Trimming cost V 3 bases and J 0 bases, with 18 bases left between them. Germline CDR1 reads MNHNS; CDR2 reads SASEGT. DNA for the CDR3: TGTGCCAGCAGTGATCGGTGGCAGGCCGTGAGCTCCTATAATTCACCCCTCCACTTT. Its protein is CASSDRWQAVSSYNSPLHF.